This TCR beta chain derives from a study of blood T cell repertoires in COVID-19 (TCRdb year 2020). About the investigation overall: Samples covering the acute and convalescent phases of COVID-19 were provided by collaborators in the United States, Italy and Spain. The material from the prospective study consisted of cDNA or gDNA derived from T cells, B-cell-depleted T cells, or PBMCs. Subjects who had been exposed to COVID-19, were actively infected with it, or had recovered from it provided the deeply sampled blood TCRbeta repertoires that made up the dataset. The repertoires were made available in a free public database intended to serve as a resource for research on the immune response to SARS-CoV-2. Samples were obtained from the ongoing ImmuneRACE study (first 160 participants) and from 950 to 1,500 subjects provided by 6 global collaborators. The sample metadata nearly always contained a de-identified subject ID, COVID-19 status, age in years and sex. Where available, HLA class I and class II types were obtained from metadata supplied by the sample provider rather than from assay-based typing.

As to this clone: No antigen is known for it. No base quality values were provided; no much bigger clone lies one nucleotide off.

Beyond this particular receptor, the publication reports: Clinical and demographic metadata were provided uncurated, with the amount varying by source and participant.

The collaborating institutions used their own protocols to collect whole blood in K2EDTA tubes. Collaborator samples were shipped for TCRbeta analysis as frozen whole blood, isolated PBMCs, or DNA extracted from either sample type. V loses 1 base at its end and J loses 4 bases; junction bases beyond the gene matches: 4. The cysteine opens and the phenylalanine closes a CDR3 of 15 amino acids. Kept here is only the CDR3 DNA, which spans 45 bases and is read in frame from base 1. Reading the germline V gene gives CDR1 SGDLS and CDR2 YYNGEE. TCRbeta CDR3 regions were amplified from genomic DNA by means of the immunoSEQ Assay, a bias-controlled multiplex PCR. The original methods were these. The number of nucleated cells in each sample was estimated by amplification of reference gene primers within the assay. To quantify the absolute abundance of each unique TCRbeta CDR3 rearrangement, sequence reads were collapsed and filtered. For each sample, productive Simpson clonality was calculated by taking the square root of Simpson's diversity index across productive rearrangements. TCRdb limited this immuneACCESS table to in-frame rearrangements with V and J called. A share of clones is missing; checked studies link under half to unresolved V genes, and the rest is unexplained. The V and J calls and clone size come from that table; D and trimming were worked out from the DNA. A total of over 100,000 clones appear in this sample, just under 90% of them only once. Clones ranked in the top ten supply around 1.1% of the sample.

The chain employs TRBV9 and TRBJ2-1; TRBD2 fits 8 bases in the junction. This receptor was identified in a human donor in a cohort sampled during active COVID-19. What was sequenced was peripheral blood. The CDR3 loop reads CASSVSGLGYNEQFF. The nucleotide sequence is TGTGCCAGCAGCGTATCGGGACTAGGTTACAATGAGCAGTTCTTC.